The 27 T cell receptor beta chains given below trace back to one sample, sequenced in a study of blood T cell repertoires in COVID-19. The data were produced by immunoSEQ multiplex PCR, yet TCRdb's version contains in-frame clones alone and is incomplete. Among fewer than 350,000 clones, 89% were seen once, and the ten largest hold 4.5% to 6.5%. Sequenced sample: PBMCs or T cells enriched from blood (not recorded which). The receptors originated from a man aged 55 to 70 who had recovered from COVID-19.

This clone has a handful of counts. The chain links TRBV28 to TRBJ2-2; perhaps TRBD1 as D (6 bases). The CDR3 runs 11 residues. V was trimmed by 9 bases and J by 5 bases, leaving 7 bases between them. Germline lookup yields CDR1 MDHEN and CDR2 SYDVKM. This chain's CDR3 is CARGGTGELFF. The CDR3 DNA reads TGTGCCAGAGGGGGAACCGGGGAGCTGTTTTTT.

This clone has only one observation. The chain is built from TRBV11-1 and TRBJ1-5, with D perhaps TRBD1 (6 bases). The V and J ends lost 1 base and 9 bases respectively, with 10 bases between them. CDR1 is SGHAT and CDR2 is FQDESV in the germline V gene (reference sequence). This CDR3 has 13 residues. CDR3 residues: CASSLDRERPQHF. DNA of the CDR3: TGTGCCAGCAGCTTAGACAGGGAAAGGCCCCAGCATTTT.

V and J are TRBV11-3 and TRBJ2-1, with D possibly matching TRBD2 (7 bases). Germline CDR1 reads SGHNT; CDR2 reads YENEEA. The germline V and J ends were trimmed by 3 bases and 5 bases, with 14 bases remaining between them. The CDR3 extends over 15 amino acids. CDR3 sequence: CASSLRGGGDNEQFF. The CDR3 nucleotides read TGTGCCAGCAGCTTGCGGGGAGGGGGGGACAATGAGCAGTTCTTC.

V and J are TRBV5-8 and TRBJ2-3; TRBD2 aligns across 10 bases. Per germline, CDR1 SGHTS and CDR2 YDEGEE. The length of the CDR3 is 15 residues. Germline trimming cut 4 bases from V and 6 bases from J; bases unmatched to any gene: 8. The DNA for the CDR3 is TGTGCCAGCAGCGGTGGGCTAGCGGGAGCGGATACGCAGTATTTT. This translates into CASSGGLAGADTQYF.

This chain uses TRBV14 with TRBJ2-5; no clear D gene. V was clipped by 1 base and J by 8 bases, with 14 bases between them. Germline V gene sequence: CDR1 SGHDN, CDR2 FVKESK. The CDR3 is made up of 14 amino acids. DNA of the CDR3: TGTGCCAGCAGCCAAGTTAACCGCGCATCAACCCAGTACTTC. Amino acid sequence: CASSQVNRASTQYF.

This rearrangement joins TRBV29-1 to TRBJ1-6, with 9 bases aligning to TRBD1. Germline CDR1 and CDR2: SQVTM and ANQGSEA. The CDR3 is 14 residues long. In DNA, the CDR3 is TGCAGGATCGGGACAGGGAACATAATCTCACCCCTCCACTTT. It is translated as CRIGTGNIISPLHF.

The chain has TRBV10-1 and TRBJ2-5; TRBD1 might be the D (6 bases). CDR3 length: 15 residues. V was shortened by 3 bases and J by 1 base, with 12 bases between the two germline ends. CDR1 and CDR2 from the germline V gene are WNHNN and SYGVQD (reference sequence). The CDR3 region is CASSEGLGGQETQYF. The CDR3 DNA sequence: TGCGCCAGCAGTGAAGGGCTAGGGGGCCAAGAGACCCAGTACTTC.

The chain is built from TRBV18 and TRBJ2-3; D call uncertain. Trimming removed 2 bases at V and 4 bases at J, with 7 bases between. This CDR3 spans 13 amino acids. Germline lookup yields CDR1 KGHSH and CDR2 LQKENI. The chain's CDR3 is CASSPGSSDTQYF. In nucleotides, the CDR3 is TGTGCCAGCTCACCAGGCAGTTCAGATACGCAGTATTTT.

This chain joins TRBV10-3 and TRBJ1-1; D might be TRBD1 (5 bases). Trimming left V 10 bases short and J 1 base short, with 16 bases between. Germline loops: CDR1 ENHRY, CDR2 SYGVKD. The length of the CDR3 is 14 residues. CDR3 region: CASGGARGNTEAFF. In DNA, the CDR3 is TGTGCCAGCGGCGGGGCGAGGGGGAACACTGAAGCTTTCTTT.

This clone is a singleton in its sample. V usage is TRBV5-3 and J usage is TRBJ1-5; 8 positions agree with TRBD1. TRBV5-3 is an ORF; its function is uncertain. J lost 1 base, V lost 4 bases, and 10 bases had no gene match. CDR3 size: 17 residues. DNA for the CDR3: TGTGCCAGAAGCGGGACAGGAGGCGTATTGAGCAATCAGCCCCAGCATTTT. Translated: CARSGTGGVLSNQPQHF.

The chain employs TRBV10-3 and TRBJ2-5; 7 nucleotides line up with TRBD1. Germline V lookup: CDR1 ENHRY, CDR2 SYGVKD. The ends lost 4 bases at V and 5 bases at J; junction bases unmatched: 7. This CDR3 is 14 amino acids long. CDR3 nucleotide sequence: TGTGCCATCAGTGTAAAGGGGGCCGGGGAGACCCAGTACTTC. Translation gives CAISVKGAGETQYF.

J is TRBJ2-2 and V is TRBV11-3; 8 bases align to TRBD2. The CDR3 is 17 residues long. Germline CDR1 and CDR2: SGHNT and YENEEA. J lost 0 bases, V lost 6 bases, and 9 bases had no gene match. CDR3 DNA: TGTGCCAGCAGTCCGGAGCGGGGGCGGGCGAACACCGGGGAGCTGTTTTTT. Encoded protein: CASSPERGRANTGELFF.

The chain recombines TRBV6-5 with TRBJ1-1; TRBD1 aligns across 9 bases. The germline CDR1 and CDR2 sequences are MNHEY and SVGAGI. The V segment lost 2 bases and the J segment 1 base; nucleotides outside the gene matches: 2. The CDR3 has 15 residues. The DNA for the CDR3 is TGTGCCAGCAGTTACGGGACAGGGAAGAACACTGAAGCTTTCTTT. This gives the protein CASSYGTGKNTEAFF.

The genes are TRBV10-3 and TRBJ1-4; 7 bases line up with TRBD1. The length of the CDR3 is 15 residues. After removal of 5 bases from V and 4 bases from J, the junction contained 7 bases not matched to a gene. From germline, CDR1 is ENHRY and CDR2 SYGVKD. This CDR3 is CAISTSGTDNEKLFF. CDR3 nucleotides: TGTGCCATCAGTACATCCGGGACAGATAATGAAAAACTGTTTTTT.

The J gene is TRBJ1-2, the V gene TRBV12-3 or TRBV12-4; no firm D call. CDR3 size: 11 residues. V lost 6 bases and J 2 bases, leaving 4 bases between the germline ends. CDR3 nucleotides: TGTGCCAGCAGCATCAACTATGGCTACACCTTC. The encoded protein is CASSINYGYTF.

The chain is built from TRBV7-2 and TRBJ2-2; D gene ambiguous. The CDR3 runs 13 residues. Trimming pared 4 bases from V and 5 bases from J, leaving 8 bases between. CDR1 is SGHTA and CDR2 is FQGNSA in the germline V gene. CDR3 sequence reads: CASSSAGTGELFF. DNA for the CDR3: TGTGCCAGCAGCTCAGCCGGGACCGGGGAGCTGTTTTTT.

The chain employs TRBV19 and TRBJ2-1; 7 nucleotides match TRBD2. The length of the CDR3 is 16 residues. The trim removed 1 base at V and 0 bases at J, leaving 3 bases unmatched. Germline CDR1 and CDR2: LNHDA and SQIVND (reference sequence). CDR3 nucleotide sequence: TGTGCCAGTAGTATAGCCAGCGGGACCTCCTACAATGAGCAGTTCTTC. Its protein product is CASSIASGTSYNEQFF.

The chain employs TRBV24-1 and TRBJ1-5; 9 nucleotides line up with TRBD1. Germline V gives CDR1 KGHDR, CDR2 SFDVKD. V dropped 2 bases and J dropped 6; count of bases not matched to a gene: 13. The CDR3 covers 18 residues. CDR3: CATSDSPRGQGFRQPQHF. The DNA of the CDR3 is TGTGCCACCAGTGATTCCCCTCGGGGACAGGGCTTTCGTCAGCCCCAGCATTTT.

The V gene is TRBV4-2, the J gene TRBJ1-1; 8 bases line up with TRBD1. Germline CDR1 LGHNA, CDR2 YNFKEQ. The CDR3 length is 19 residues. Germline trimming cut 3 bases from V and 0 bases from J; bases unmatched to any gene: 15. CDR3 nucleotides: TGTGCCAGCAGCCACGCTTTAACAGGGGGACCTATATTGAACACTGAAGCTTTCTTT. It yields the protein CASSHALTGGPILNTEAFF.

In DNA form, the CDR3 reads TGTGCCAGCAGCGTAGCGTGGAGGAACACCGGGGAGCTGTTTTTT. Amino acids: CASSVAWRNTGELFF. This chain links TRBV9 with TRBJ2-2; no firm D call. CDR3 length: 15 residues. Trimming cost V 0 bases and J 1 base, with 7 bases left between them. From germline, CDR1 is SGDLS and CDR2 YYNGEE.

This clone was found once. This rearrangement joins TRBV6-2 or TRBV6-3 to TRBJ2-2; TRBD1 matches 7 bases. From germline, CDR1 is MNHEY and CDR2 SVGEGT. The CDR3 runs to 16 residues. V was pared by 0 bases and J by 7 bases, with 8 bases of the junction left unmatched. The DNA of the CDR3 is TGTGCCAGCAGTTACTCTGGGGACAGTTATGGCGGGGAGCTGTTTTTT. This encodes CASSYSGDSYGGELFF.

There are a few counts of this clone. CDR3 residues: CASSSGQESSYNEQFF. The CDR3 DNA sequence: TGTGCCAGCAGCTCTGGACAGGAAAGTTCCTACAATGAGCAGTTCTTC. This chain connects TRBV28 to TRBJ2-1, with 7 bases identical to TRBD1. V shed 6 bases, J shed 1 base, and the junction held 9 bases outside the gene matches. The CDR3 totals 16 residues. Germline loops: CDR1 MDHEN, CDR2 SYDVKM.

The rearrangement joins TRBV28 to TRBJ2-4, with D maybe TRBD2 (6 bases). In germline, CDR1 is MDHEN, CDR2 SYDVKM. The germline V and J ends were trimmed by 4 bases and 7 bases, with 8 bases remaining between them. CDR3 length: 12 amino acids. The CDR3, as DNA: TGTGCCAGCAGTTCGGGACTGAACATTCAGTACTTC. Amino acids: CASSSGLNIQYF.

This chain links TRBV18 with TRBJ1-5, with 8 bases identical to TRBD1. The trim removed 4 bases at V and 4 bases at J, leaving 9 bases unmatched. The CDR3 extends over 16 amino acids. Germline loops: CDR1 KGHSH, CDR2 LQKENI. The CDR3 sequence is CASSLSSGTGNQPQHF. The CDR3 DNA is TGTGCCAGCTCACTCTCAAGTGGGACAGGTAATCAGCCCCAGCATTTT. Looking up the rest from reference TRBV18 and TRBJ1-5 gives the full variable domain: NAGVMQNPRHLVRRRGQEARLRCSPMKGHSHVYWYRQLPEEGLKFMVYLQKENIIDESGMPKERFSAEFPKEGPSILRIQQVVRGDSAAYFCASSLSSGTGNQPQHFGDGTRLSIL.

The chain has TRBV19 and TRBJ2-3; 8 positions match TRBD1. The CDR3 loop spans 15 amino acids. Germline V gives CDR1 LNHDA, CDR2 SQIVND (reference sequence). The ends lost 5 bases at V and 7 bases at J; junction bases unmatched: 11. CDR3 DNA: TGTGCCAGTAGTGCCGACAGGGGAGGCTTAAATACGCAGTATTTT. Amino acid sequence: CASSADRGGLNTQYF.

The chain has TRBV7-3 and TRBJ1-1, with D possibly being TRBD1 (5 bases). This CDR3 contains 13 residues. Looked up from germline, CDR1 is SGHTA and CDR2 is FQGTGA. The V gene lost 3 bases and the J gene lost 1 base, with 6 bases spanning the gap. CDR3 loop: CASSFTGNTEAFF. The CDR3 coding sequence is TGTGCCAGCAGCTTTACAGGGAACACTGAAGCTTTCTTT.

V gene TRBV7-9 combines with J gene TRBJ1-4; 9 positions match TRBD1. The CDR3 is 15 amino acids. Germline-derived CDR1 and CDR2 are SEHNR and FQNEAQ (reference sequence). J lost 5 bases, V lost 5 bases, and 6 bases had no gene match. CDR3 in DNA: TGTGCCAGCAGCCTGGGACAGGGCCTAAATGAAAAACTGTTTTTT. Protein sequence: CASSLGQGLNEKLFF. The full variable domain, with the rest looked up from reference TRBV7-9 and TRBJ1-4, is DTGVSQNPRHKITKRGQNVTFRCDPISEHNRLYWYRQTLGQGPEFLTYFQNEAQLEKSRLLSDRFSAERPKGSFSTLEIQRTEQGDSAMYLCASSLGQGLNEKLFFGSGTQLSVL.